This is a list of T cell receptor beta chains from one sample in a study of control samples from healthy donors and cancer patients. Some clones are missing from TCRdb's copy, which holds only in-frame ones; the method was immunoSEQ multiplex PCR. This table holds fewer than 85,000 clones, approximately 91% found once. The sequenced material came from blood. The source is a man aged 50 to 59 in good health. The CDR3 runs from the conserved cysteine through the conserved F or W. The order of the fields is J gene, D gene, clone size, V gene, CDR3 DNA, CDR3 protein. A D gene is named only where the DNA matches it firmly. Size values are once, few and many counts, or a class for expanded clones, and some rows have none.

TRBJ1-2 | . | . | TRBV4-3 | TGCGCCAGCAGCCAAGGCCGGGGCGGGGGACAATCATATGGCTACACCTTC | CASSQGRGGGQSYGYTF
TRBJ1-4 | . | . | TRBV29-1 | TGCAGCGCTCGACGGGAAAAACTGTTTTTT | CSARREKLFF
TRBJ1-4 | . | . | TRBV11-2 | TGTGCCAGCAGCTTAGGAGCAGGGGTTAATGAAAAACTGTTTTTT | CASSLGAGVNEKLFF
TRBJ2-1 | TRBD1 | . | TRBV9 | TGTGCCAGCAGCGTAGGGGGACAGTACAATGAGCAGTTCTTC | CASSVGGQYNEQFF
TRBJ1-2 | . | . | TRBV25-1 | TGTGCCAGCAGCGAGGGGGGAGGGAATGGCTACACCTTC | CASSEGGGNGYTF
TRBJ1-1 | . | . | TRBV3-1/TRBV3-2 | TGTGCCAGCAGCCAAGTCAGCGCGAACACTGAAGCTTTCTTT | CASSQVSANTEAFF
TRBJ1-2 | . | . | TRBV5-1 | TGCGCCAGCAGCTTGGACGGAGGATTAGGGTATGGCTACACCTTC | CASSLDGGLGYGYTF
TRBJ2-1 | TRBD2 | few | TRBV9 | TGTGCCAGCAGCCCAACTGGGGCGGGGGAGGGCAATGAGCAGTTCTTC | CASSPTGAGEGNEQFF
TRBJ2-7 | . | . | TRBV5-6 | TGTGCCAGCAAGTTCGGACAGACTGAGGACTTC | CASKFGQTEDF
TRBJ2-1 | . | . | TRBV5-1 | TGCGCCAGCAGCTTGGGCGGGGCGGAAAGTGAGCAGTTCTTC | CASSLGGAESEQFF
TRBJ2-2 | . | . | TRBV3-1/TRBV3-2 | TGTGCCAGCAGCCAAGATCTCTCGGGGGAGGACACCGGGGAGCTGTTTTTT | CASSQDLSGEDTGELFF
TRBJ1-6 | . | few | TRBV9 | TGTGCCAGCAGCGTATCAGGGAGGCCACCCCTCCACTTT | CASSVSGRPPLHF
TRBJ1-2 | . | . | TRBV6-5 | TGTGCCAGCCGAAGGGAGGGCAGGGGCTACACCTTC | CASRREGRGYTF
TRBJ2-7 | TRBD1 | . | TRBV12-5 | TGTGCTAGTGGCAACAACCGACAGGGTGCGTTCTACGAGCAGTACTTC | CASGNNRQGAFYEQYF
TRBJ2-1 | . | . | TRBV21-1 | TGTGCCAGCAGATGGGAGTACAATGAGCAGTTCTTC | CASRWEYNEQFF
TRBJ2-2 | . | . | TRBV5-1 | TGCGCCAGCACCAGACACGGGTCCACCGGGGAGCTGTTTTTT | CASTRHGSTGELFF
TRBJ2-5 | . | . | TRBV6-5 | TGTGCCAGCAGCCGACAGCCTCAAGAGACCCAGTACTTC | CASSRQPQETQYF
TRBJ1-1 | . | . | TRBV6-5 | TGTGCCAGCATGCCCGGACGTATCAGATGGACTGAAGCTTTCTTT | CASMPGRIRWTEAFF
TRBJ2-3 | TRBD2 | . | TRBV7-3 | TGTGCCAGCAGCTTTACCAGCGGGGCGAACACAGATACGCAGTATTTT | CASSFTSGANTDTQYF
TRBJ2-5 | . | few | TRBV5-8 | TGTGCCAGCAGCTCCTCCGGGACACGAAAAGAGACCCAGTACTTC | CASSSSGTRKETQYF
TRBJ2-2 | TRBD1 | . | TRBV7-9 | TGTGCCAGCAGCCCGATGGGACAGGGGGCCACCGGGGAGCTGTTTTTT | CASSPMGQGATGELFF
TRBJ1-1 | . | . | TRBV7-9 | TGTGCCAGCAGCTTAGCTAGGTCGGGGACACAGAGTTCTTTCTTT | CASSLARSGTQSSFF
TRBJ2-7 | TRBD2 | . | TRBV4-3 | TGCGCCAGCAGCCAGGGACTAGCGGGGATTAGCTCCTACGAGCAGTACTTC | CASSQGLAGISSYEQYF
TRBJ2-7 | . | . | TRBV30 | TGTGCGGCGGGGAGGAACTCCTACGAGCAGTACTTC | CAAGRNSYEQYF
TRBJ2-3 | . | . | TRBV6-2/TRBV6-3 | TGTGCCAGCAGCTCATACCGGGGGAGCCGCACAGATACGCAGTATTTT | CASSSYRGSRTDTQYF